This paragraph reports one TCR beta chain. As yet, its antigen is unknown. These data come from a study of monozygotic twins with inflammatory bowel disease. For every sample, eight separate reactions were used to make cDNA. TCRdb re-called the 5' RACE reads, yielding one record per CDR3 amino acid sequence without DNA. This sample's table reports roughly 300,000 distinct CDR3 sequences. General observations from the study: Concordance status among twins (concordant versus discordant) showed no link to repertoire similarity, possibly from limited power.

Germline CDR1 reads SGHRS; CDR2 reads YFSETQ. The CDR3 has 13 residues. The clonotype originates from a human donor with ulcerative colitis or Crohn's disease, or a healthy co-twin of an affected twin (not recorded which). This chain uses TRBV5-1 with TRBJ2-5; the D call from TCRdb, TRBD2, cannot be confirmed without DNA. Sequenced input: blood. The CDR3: CASKRGAEETQYF.